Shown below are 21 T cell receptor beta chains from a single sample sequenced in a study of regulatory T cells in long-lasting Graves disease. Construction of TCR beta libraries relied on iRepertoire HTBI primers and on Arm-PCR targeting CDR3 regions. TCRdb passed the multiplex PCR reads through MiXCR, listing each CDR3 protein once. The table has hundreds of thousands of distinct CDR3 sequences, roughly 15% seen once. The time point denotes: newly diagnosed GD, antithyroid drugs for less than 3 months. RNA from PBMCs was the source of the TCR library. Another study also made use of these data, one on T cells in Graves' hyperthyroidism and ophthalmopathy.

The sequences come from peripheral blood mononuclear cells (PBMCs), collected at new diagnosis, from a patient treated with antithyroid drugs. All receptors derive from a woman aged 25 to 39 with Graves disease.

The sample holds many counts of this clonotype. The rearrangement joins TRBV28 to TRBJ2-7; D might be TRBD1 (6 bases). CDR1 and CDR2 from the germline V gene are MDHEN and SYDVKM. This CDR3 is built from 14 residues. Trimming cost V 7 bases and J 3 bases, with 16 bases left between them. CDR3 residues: CASIPQGSSYEQYF. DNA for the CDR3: TGTGCCAGCATCCCACAGGGATCCAGCTACGAGCAGTACTTC.

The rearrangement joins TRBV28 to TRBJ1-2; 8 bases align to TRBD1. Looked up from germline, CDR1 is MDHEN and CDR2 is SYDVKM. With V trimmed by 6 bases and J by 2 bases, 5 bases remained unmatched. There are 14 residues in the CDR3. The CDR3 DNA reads TGTGCCAGCAGAGTGGACAGGGCCAACTATGGCTACACCTTC. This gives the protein CASRVDRANYGYTF.

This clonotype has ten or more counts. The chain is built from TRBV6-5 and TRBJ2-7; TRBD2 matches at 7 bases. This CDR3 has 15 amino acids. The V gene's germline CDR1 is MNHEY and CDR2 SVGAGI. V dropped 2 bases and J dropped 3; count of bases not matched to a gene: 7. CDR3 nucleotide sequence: TGTGCCAGCAGTTACGTGACTAGCAGAAACTACGAGCAGTACTTC. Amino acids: CASSYVTSRNYEQYF.

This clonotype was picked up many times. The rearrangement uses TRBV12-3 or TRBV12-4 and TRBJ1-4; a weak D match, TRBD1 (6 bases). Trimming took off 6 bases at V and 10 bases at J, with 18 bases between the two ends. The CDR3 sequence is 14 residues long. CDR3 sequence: CASRTTRGNGKLFF. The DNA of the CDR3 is TGTGCCAGCAGAACCACCAGGGGCAACGGAAAACTGTTTTTT.

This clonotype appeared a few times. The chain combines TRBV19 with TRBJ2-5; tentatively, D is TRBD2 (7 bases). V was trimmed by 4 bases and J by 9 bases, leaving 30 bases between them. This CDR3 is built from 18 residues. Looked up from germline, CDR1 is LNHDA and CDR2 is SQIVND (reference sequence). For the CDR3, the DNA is TGTGCCAGTAGTACTCGGGGGGCTTGGGACTCGGTTGAAGGGGCCCAGTACTTC. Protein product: CASSTRGAWDSVEGAQYF. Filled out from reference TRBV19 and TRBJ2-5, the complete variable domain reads DGGITQSPKYLFRKEGQNVTLSCEQNLNHDAMYWYRQDPGQGLRLIYYSQIVNDFQKGDIAEGYSVSREKKESFPLTVTSAQKNPTAFYLCASSTRGAWDSVEGAQYFGPGTRLLVL.

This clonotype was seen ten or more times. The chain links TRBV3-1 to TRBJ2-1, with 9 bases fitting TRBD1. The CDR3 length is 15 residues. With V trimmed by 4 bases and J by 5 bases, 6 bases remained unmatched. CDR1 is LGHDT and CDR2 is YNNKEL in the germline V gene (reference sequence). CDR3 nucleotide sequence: TGTGCCAGCAGCCTAGACAGGGGGTTAAACAATGAGCAGTTCTTC. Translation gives CASSLDRGLNNEQFF.

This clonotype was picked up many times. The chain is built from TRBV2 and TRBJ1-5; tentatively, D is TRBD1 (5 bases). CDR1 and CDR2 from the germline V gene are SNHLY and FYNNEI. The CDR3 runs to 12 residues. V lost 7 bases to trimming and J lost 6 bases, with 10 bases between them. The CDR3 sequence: CASTGGSQPQHF. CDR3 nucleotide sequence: TGTGCCAGCACCGGGGGGTCTCAGCCCCAGCATTTT. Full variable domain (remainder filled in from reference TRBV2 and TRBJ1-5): EPEVTQTPSHQVTQMGQEVILRCVPISNHLYFYWYRQILGQKVEFLVSFYNNEISEKSEIFDDQFSVERPDGSNFTLKIRSTKLEDSAMYFCASTGGSQPQHFGDGTRLSIL.

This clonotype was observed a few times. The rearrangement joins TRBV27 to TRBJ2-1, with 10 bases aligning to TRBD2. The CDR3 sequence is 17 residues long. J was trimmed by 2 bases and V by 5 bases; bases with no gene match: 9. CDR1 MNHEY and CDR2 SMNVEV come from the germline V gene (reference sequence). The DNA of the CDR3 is TGTGCCAGCAGTCCCACACTAGCGGGACAGACCTACAATGAGCAGTTCTTC. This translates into CASSPTLAGQTYNEQFF.

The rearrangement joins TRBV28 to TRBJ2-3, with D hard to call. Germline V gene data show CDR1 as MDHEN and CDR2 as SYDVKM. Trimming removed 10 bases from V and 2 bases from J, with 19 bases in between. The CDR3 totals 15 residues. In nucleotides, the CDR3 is TGTGCCACCCACGCGTACCAATCCTCCACAGATACGCAGTATTTT. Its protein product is CATHAYQSSTDTQYF. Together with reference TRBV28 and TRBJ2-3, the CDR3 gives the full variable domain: DVKVTQSSRYLVKRTGEKVFLECVQDMDHENMFWYRQDPGLGLRLIYFSYDVKMKEKGDIPEGYSVSREKKERFSLILESASTNQTSMYLCATHAYQSSTDTQYFGPGTRLTVL.

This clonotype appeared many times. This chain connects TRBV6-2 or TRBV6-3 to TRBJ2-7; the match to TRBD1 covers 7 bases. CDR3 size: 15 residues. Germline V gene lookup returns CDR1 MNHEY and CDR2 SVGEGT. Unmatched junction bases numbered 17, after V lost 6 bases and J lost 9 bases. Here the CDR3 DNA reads TGTGCCAGCAGGGAATCCACAGGGGCTGCCGCAGTGCAGTACTTC. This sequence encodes CASRESTGAAAVQYF.

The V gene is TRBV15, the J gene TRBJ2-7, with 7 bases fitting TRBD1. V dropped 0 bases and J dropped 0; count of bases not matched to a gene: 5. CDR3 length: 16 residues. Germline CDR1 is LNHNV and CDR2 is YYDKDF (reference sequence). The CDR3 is CATSRDQSGGSYEQYF. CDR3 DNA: TGTGCCACCAGCAGAGATCAGTCAGGGGGCTCCTACGAGCAGTACTTC.

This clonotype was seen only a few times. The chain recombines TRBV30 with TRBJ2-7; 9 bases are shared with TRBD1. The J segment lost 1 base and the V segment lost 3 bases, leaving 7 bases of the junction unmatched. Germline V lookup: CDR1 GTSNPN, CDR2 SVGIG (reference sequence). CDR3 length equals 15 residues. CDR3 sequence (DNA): TGTGCCTGGAGCACAACCGGGACAGGGTCCTACGAGCAGTACTTC. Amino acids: CAWSTTGTGSYEQYF.

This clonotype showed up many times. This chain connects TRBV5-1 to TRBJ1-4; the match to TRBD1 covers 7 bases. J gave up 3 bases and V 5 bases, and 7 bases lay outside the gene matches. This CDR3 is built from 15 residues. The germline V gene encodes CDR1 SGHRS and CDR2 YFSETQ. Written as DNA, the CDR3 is TGCGCCAGCAGGGAGAGGGGGCTCGCTAATGAAAAACTGTTTTTT. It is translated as CASRERGLANEKLFF.

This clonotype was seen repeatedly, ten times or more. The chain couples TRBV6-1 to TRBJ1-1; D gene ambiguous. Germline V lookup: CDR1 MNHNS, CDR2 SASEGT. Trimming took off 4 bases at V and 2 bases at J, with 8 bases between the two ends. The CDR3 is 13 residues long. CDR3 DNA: TGTGCCAGCAGTGCTCACTTTAACACTGAAGCTTTCTTT. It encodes CASSAHFNTEAFF.

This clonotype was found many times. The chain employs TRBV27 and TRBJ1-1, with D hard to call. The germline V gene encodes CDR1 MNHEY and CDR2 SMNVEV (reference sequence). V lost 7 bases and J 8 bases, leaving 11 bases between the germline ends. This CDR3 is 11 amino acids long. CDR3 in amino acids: CASKKKGEAFF. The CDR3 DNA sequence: TGTGCCAGCAAGAAAAAGGGCGAAGCTTTCTTT.

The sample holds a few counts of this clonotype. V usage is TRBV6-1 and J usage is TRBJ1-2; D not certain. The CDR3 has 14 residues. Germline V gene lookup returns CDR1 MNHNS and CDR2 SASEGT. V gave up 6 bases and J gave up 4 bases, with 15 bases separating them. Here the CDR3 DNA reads TGTGCCAGCAGAGAGGACGGTGCTCGCTATGGCTACACCTTC. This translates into CASREDGARYGYTF.

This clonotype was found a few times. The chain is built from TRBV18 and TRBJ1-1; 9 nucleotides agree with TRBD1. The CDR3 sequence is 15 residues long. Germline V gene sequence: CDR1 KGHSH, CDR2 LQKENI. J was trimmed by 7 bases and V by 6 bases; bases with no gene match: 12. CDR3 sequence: CASSGTLQGADEAFF. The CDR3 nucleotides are TGTGCCAGCTCGGGTACATTACAGGGGGCCGATGAAGCTTTCTTT.

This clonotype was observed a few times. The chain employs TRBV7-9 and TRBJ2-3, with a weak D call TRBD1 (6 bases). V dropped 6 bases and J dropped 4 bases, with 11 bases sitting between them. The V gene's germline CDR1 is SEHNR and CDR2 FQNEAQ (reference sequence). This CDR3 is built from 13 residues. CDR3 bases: TGTGCCAGCAGGATAACAGGGTCAGATACGCAGTATTTT. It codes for CASRITGSDTQYF.

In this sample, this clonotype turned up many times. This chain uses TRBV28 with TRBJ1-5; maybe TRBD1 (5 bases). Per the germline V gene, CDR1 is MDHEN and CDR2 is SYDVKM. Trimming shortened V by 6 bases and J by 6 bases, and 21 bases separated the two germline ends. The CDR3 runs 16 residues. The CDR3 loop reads CASRNGVGGVGQPQHF. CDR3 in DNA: TGTGCCAGCAGAAACGGGGTGGGGGGGGTCGGTCAGCCCCAGCATTTT.

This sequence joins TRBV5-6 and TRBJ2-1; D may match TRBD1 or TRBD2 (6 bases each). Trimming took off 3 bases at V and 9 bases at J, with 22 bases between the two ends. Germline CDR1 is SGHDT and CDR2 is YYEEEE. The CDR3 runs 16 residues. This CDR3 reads CASSSQAGTIFTEQFF. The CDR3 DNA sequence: TGTGCCAGCAGCTCCCAGGCGGGGACAATTTTCACTGAGCAGTTCTTC.

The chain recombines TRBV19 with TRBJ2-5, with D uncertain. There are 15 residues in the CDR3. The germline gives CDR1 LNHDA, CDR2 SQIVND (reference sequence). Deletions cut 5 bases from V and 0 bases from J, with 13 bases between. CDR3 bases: TGTGCCAGTAGTCCCCAGGCCGGGTACCAAGAGACCCAGTACTTC. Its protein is CASSPQAGYQETQYF.